This T cell receptor beta chain stems from a study of OX40 agonist ivuxolimab in advanced cancers. About the research overall: It was permissible to have had prior anti-PD-1, anti-PD-L1 or anti-CTLA-4 therapy, and around 40% had some.

This CDR3 spans 15 amino acids. Germline trimming cut 4 bases from V and 9 bases from J; bases unmatched to any gene: 8. Germline assignment: CDR1 MDHEN and CDR2 SYDVKM. No patient had autoimmune disease or received systemic immunosuppression. The table came from immunoSEQ multiplex PCR; TCRdb's copy has only in-frame clones and leaves some out. The repertoire consists of some 60,000 clones, with over 80% occurring once and the leading ten covering 1.5% to 2%. This TCR derives from an adult with an advanced solid tumor such as melanoma, head and neck, liver or kidney cancer. V usage is TRBV28 and J usage is TRBJ2-1; 11 bases fit TRBD2. The sequencing used CD4+ or CD8+ T cells sorted from blood, collected in a trial of the OX40 agonist ivuxolimab. CDR3 region: CASSSHSGGATEQFF. The DNA for the CDR3 is TGTGCCAGCAGTTCCCATAGCGGGGGGGCCACTGAGCAGTTCTTC.